This T cell receptor beta chain was retrieved from a study of cytomegalovirus exposure and HLA in healthy donors. Findings and caveats of the study: Previously analyzed data showed that most TCR beta V segments were productive at a frequency of about 87% or about 30%. The listing of 160 or so TCR beta chains classed them as cytomegalovirus-associated.

V lost 4 bases and J 6 bases, leaving 18 bases between the germline ends. Germline CDR1 reads MGHRA; CDR2 reads YSYEKL. This CDR3 spans 15 amino acids. Although they were nominally healthy when sampled, donors likely had unrecorded immune exposures. This clone has a handful of counts. What it binds is unknown. The PCR had 60 Vbeta and 13 Jbeta primers. TCRdb keeps only in-frame clones here, not all; method: immunoSEQ multiplex PCR. The table includes about 120,000 clones, around four fifths detected once. The TCR originated in a woman aged 40 to 55 in good health and CMV-seronegative. Sequenced: PBMCs. The J gene is TRBJ1-2, the V gene TRBV4-1; D perhaps matches TRBD1 (6 bases). In DNA, the CDR3 is TGCGCCAGCAGCCCATACCCCGCGGCAGGGGATGGCTACACCTTC. Translated, it gives CASSPYPAAGDGYTF.